This entry lists 17 T cell receptor beta chains sequenced from one sample in a study of shared clonotypes between healthy human individuals. Measured with immunoSEQ multiplex PCR; TCRdb has only the in-frame clones, and not every one. The sample lists fewer than 550,000 clones, approximately 79% occurring once. Sequences were obtained from PBMCs. The receptors stem from a woman aged 40 to 50 in good health. Some clones in this sample may be carry-over from other donors' samples.

A few counts support this clone. The chain recombines TRBV6-6 with TRBJ2-1; D gene ambiguous. Germline V gene lookup returns CDR1 MNHNY and CDR2 SVGAGI (reference sequence). The CDR3 is 13 residues long. V lost 0 bases to trimming and J lost 4 bases, with 4 bases between them. CDR3 sequence reads: CASSYSTYNEQFF. CDR3 sequence (DNA): TGTGCCAGCAGTTACTCGACTTACAATGAGCAGTTCTTC.

The rearrangement joins TRBV2 to TRBJ1-3; 7 nucleotides agree with TRBD1. Germline lookup yields CDR1 SNHLY and CDR2 FYNNEI. Trimming took 7 bases from V and 11 from J; bases not matched to a gene: 14. This CDR3 comprises 14 residues. Here the CDR3 reads CASNPHRGRTPIYF. The CDR3 coding sequence is TGTGCCAGCAACCCCCACAGGGGAAGGACCCCCATATATTTT.

The V gene is TRBV5-1, the J gene TRBJ2-3, with D hard to call. Germline V gene lookup returns CDR1 SGHRS and CDR2 YFSETQ. The V end was cut by 2 bases, the J end by 2 bases, with 6 bases between. The CDR3 runs 13 residues. CDR3 coding DNA: TGCGCCAGCAGCTTAATCCCCACAGATACGCAGTATTTT. The encoded protein is CASSLIPTDTQYF.

The V gene is TRBV15, the J gene TRBJ1-5; TRBD1 agrees at 7 bases. With 4 bases clipped from V and 6 bases from J, the junction kept 9 bases outside the gene matches. The CDR3 is 15 residues long. CDR1 and CDR2 from the germline V gene are LNHNV and YYDKDF (reference sequence). Here the CDR3 reads CATSNNRGMVQPQHF. The DNA for the CDR3 is TGTGCCACCAGCAATAACAGGGGTATGGTTCAGCCCCAGCATTTT.

The CDR3 bases are TGTGCCAGCAGCGTAGCAACTAGCGTCTACTACACCGGGGAGCTGTTTTTT. Protein: CASSVATSVYYTGELFF. V usage is TRBV9 and J usage is TRBJ2-2; 7 bases are shared with TRBD2. Germline V lookup: CDR1 SGDLS, CDR2 YYNGEE. The CDR3 has 17 residues. J lost 3 bases, V lost 0 bases, and 8 bases had no gene match.

The chain is built from TRBV30 and TRBJ2-3; the match to TRBD2 covers 11 bases. The CDR3 has 15 residues. CDR1 and CDR2 from the germline V gene are GTSNPN and SVGIG (reference sequence). The trim removed 4 bases at V and 0 bases at J, leaving 3 bases unmatched. The CDR3 DNA reads TGTGCCTGGACCCGACTAGCGGGGAGCACAGATACGCAGTATTTT. This codes for CAWTRLAGSTDTQYF.

The chain has TRBV7-2 and TRBJ2-1, with 7 bases aligning to TRBD2. With V trimmed by 5 bases and J by 12 bases, 10 bases remained unmatched. The germline V gene encodes CDR1 SGHTA and CDR2 FQGNSA. The CDR3 runs 13 residues. The CDR3 coding sequence is TGTGCCAGCAGCCCCATGACTAGCTGGCGGCAGTTCTTC. It is translated as CASSPMTSWRQFF. The complete variable domain, with remaining parts taken from reference TRBV7-2 and TRBJ2-1, reads GAGVSQSPSNKVTEKGKDVELRCDPISGHTALYWYRQSLGQGLEFLIYFQGNSAPDKSGLPSDRFSAERTGGSVSTLTIQRTQQEDSAVYLCASSPMTSWRQFFGPGTRLTVL.

This CDR3 is CSVRDTYEQYF. In nucleotides, the CDR3 is TGCAGCGTGCGGGATACCTACGAGCAGTACTTC. V gene TRBV29-1 combines with J gene TRBJ2-7, with D possibly being TRBD2 (6 bases). Trimming left V 6 bases short and J 2 bases short, with 8 bases between. The length of the CDR3 is 11 residues. From germline, CDR1 is SQVTM and CDR2 ANQGSEA.

This clone occurred a few times. The V and J genes are TRBV15 and TRBJ2-3, with 13 bases aligning to TRBD2. CDR3 length: 17 amino acids. Germline CDR1 LNHNV, CDR2 YYDKDF (reference sequence). Trimming took 2 bases from V and 4 from J; bases not matched to a gene: 6. The CDR3 spells CATSRWTSGSIADTQYF. In DNA, the CDR3 is TGTGCCACCAGCAGATGGACTAGCGGGAGTATAGCAGATACGCAGTATTTT.

This CDR3 is CASRQGGANTGELFF. CDR3 DNA: TGTGCCAGCAGACAAGGGGGCGCGAACACCGGGGAGCTGTTTTTT. The gene calls are TRBV2 and TRBJ2-2, with 7 bases identical to TRBD1. Germline CDR1 reads SNHLY; CDR2 reads FYNNEI. The CDR3 extends over 15 amino acids. After removal of 6 bases from V and 0 bases from J, the junction contained 4 bases not matched to a gene.

The chain uses TRBV14 and TRBJ2-7, with D perhaps TRBD2 (5 bases). Deletions cut 1 base from V and 5 bases from J, with 15 bases between. This CDR3 contains 15 residues. Germline values: CDR1 SGHDN, CDR2 FVKESK. CDR3 sequence (DNA): TGTGCCAGCAGCCAAGCCAGCGGTCCTCCCAACGAGCAGTACTTC. Translation: CASSQASGPPNEQYF.

Points on this clone: Other DNA sequences in the same sample also yield this CDR3. The chain carries TRBV19 and TRBJ2-2; 8 nucleotides align to TRBD1. The germline V gene encodes CDR1 LNHDA and CDR2 SQIVND (reference sequence). V shed 1 base and J 3 bases; nucleotides not matched to a gene: 1. CDR3 length: 15 amino acids. The CDR3 DNA is TGTGCCAGTAGTATAGGACAGGGGTACACCGGGGAGCTGTTTTTT. Protein: CASSIGQGYTGELFF. Based on the CDR3 plus reference TRBV19 and TRBJ2-2, the full variable domain is DGGITQSPKYLFRKEGQNVTLSCEQNLNHDAMYWYRQDPGQGLRLIYYSQIVNDFQKGDIAEGYSVSREKKESFPLTVTSAQKNPTAFYLCASSIGQGYTGELFFGEGSRLTVL.

The chain uses TRBV7-2 and TRBJ2-7; a weak D match, TRBD1 (7 bases). The CDR3 covers 13 residues. Germline CDR1 reads SGHTA; CDR2 reads FQGNSA. Deletions cut 5 bases from V and 3 bases from J, with 11 bases between. CDR3 coding DNA: TGTGCCAGCAGCCAGGGGGGTCTCTACGAGCAGTACTTC. Its protein is CASSQGGLYEQYF. Together with reference TRBV7-2 and TRBJ2-7, the CDR3 gives the full variable domain: GAGVSQSPSNKVTEKGKDVELRCDPISGHTALYWYRQSLGQGLEFLIYFQGNSAPDKSGLPSDRFSAERTGGSVSTLTIQRTQQEDSAVYLCASSQGGLYEQYFGPGTRLTVT.

This rearrangement joins TRBV4-2 to TRBJ1-6; perhaps TRBD1 as D (5 bases). This CDR3 is 16 amino acids long. Per the germline V gene, CDR1 is LGHNA and CDR2 is YNFKEQ. Trimming removed 5 bases at V and 0 bases at J, with 11 bases between. The CDR3 bases are TGTGCCAGCAGCTCAGAGGGGAGCTCCTATAATTCACCCCTCCACTTT. It specifies CASSSEGSSYNSPLHF.

The chain uses TRBV19 and TRBJ1-1; 7 nucleotides align to TRBD1. CDR1 LNHDA and CDR2 SQIVND come from the germline V gene (reference sequence). The CDR3 sequence is 15 residues long. V trimming: 1 base; J trimming: 2 bases; junction bases outside the gene matches: 4. The CDR3 reads CASSIARDSNTEAFF. The CDR3 DNA is TGTGCCAGTAGTATAGCCCGGGACAGTAACACTGAAGCTTTCTTT.

The V gene is TRBV6-1, the J gene TRBJ2-7, with a possible D match to TRBD2 (7 bases). The CDR3 is 15 residues long. The germline V gene has CDR1 MNHNS and CDR2 SASEGT. With 2 bases removed from V and 7 bases from J, the gap between germline ends came to 18 bases. As DNA, the CDR3 is TGTGCCAGCAGTGAAAGCGCGGGAGCTCAGGGGGAGCAGTACTTC. This translates into CASSESAGAQGEQYF.

Worth noting for this clone: Because the CDR3's place on the DNA is in doubt, the DNA is left out and the CDR3 is given as listed by TCRdb. The V gene is TRBV28, the J gene TRBJ1-6. Germline V CDR1 and CDR2: MDHEN, SYDVKM. The CDR3 has 13 residues if both end residues are counted. This chain's CDR3 is CASSSSVNSPLHF.